One sample yielded the 32 T cell receptor beta chains listed below, sequenced in a study of cytomegalovirus exposure and HLA in healthy donors. The study ran its PCR with 60 Vbeta and 13 Jbeta primers. Repertoires were generated with immunoSEQ multiplex PCR, while TCRdb's copy carries only in-frame clones and drops some. The sample carries approximately 190,000 clones, around 87% recorded once. The sequenced sample was PBMCs. Receptors were obtained from a boy younger than 10 in good health and CMV-seronegative.

This clone was picked up a small number of times. The chain carries TRBV6-5 and TRBJ2-7; 10 positions match TRBD2. The V segment lost 0 bases and the J segment 5 bases; nucleotides outside the gene matches: 1. The CDR3 extends over 14 amino acids. Germline loops: CDR1 MNHEY, CDR2 SVGAGI. CDR3 amino acids: CASSYSGTSDEQYF. The CDR3 bases are TGTGCCAGCAGTTACTCCGGGACTAGCGACGAGCAGTACTTC.

V and J are TRBV29-1 and TRBJ2-5, with D possibly matching TRBD1 (5 bases). The J call could be wrong; TRBJ2-7 is a better fit for the DNA end. There are 13 residues in the CDR3. CDR1 is SQVTM, CDR2 ANQGSEA, per germline. CDR3 region: CSVARVMDYEQYF. In nucleotides, the CDR3 is TGCAGCGTTGCCAGGGTAATGGACTACGAGCAGTACTTC.

This clone was observed a few times. V and J are TRBV5-1 and TRBJ2-7, with TRBD1 identical over 7 bases. With 2 bases clipped from V and 6 bases from J, the junction kept 20 bases outside the gene matches. The CDR3 extends over 18 amino acids. Germline V gives CDR1 SGHRS, CDR2 YFSETQ. In DNA form, the CDR3 reads TGCGCCAGCAGCTTACGAGGGGGAATCGCCGGGACAGACATCGAGCAGTACTTC. Translation: CASSLRGGIAGTDIEQYF.

This clone was recorded once. This rearrangement joins TRBV5-1 to TRBJ2-3; D call uncertain. CDR3 length: 15 residues. Looked up from germline, CDR1 is SGHRS and CDR2 is YFSETQ. V lost 0 bases, J lost 0 bases, and 8 bases lay in between. CDR3 in amino acids: CASSLDATSTDTQYF. As DNA, the CDR3 is TGCGCCAGCAGCTTGGACGCCACAAGCACAGATACGCAGTATTTT.

This chain links TRBV11-3 with TRBJ2-3; tentative D call: TRBD1 (6 bases). Per germline, CDR1 SGHNT and CDR2 YENEEA. The CDR3 runs to 14 residues. The V end lost 1 base, the J end lost 2 bases, and 7 bases lay between the germline ends. The CDR3 reads CASSLGQVTDTQYF. The DNA of the CDR3 is TGTGCCAGCAGCTTAGGACAGGTCACAGATACGCAGTATTTT. The whole variable domain, remainder taken from reference TRBV11-3 and TRBJ2-3, is EAGVVQSPRYKIIEKKQPVAFWCNPISGHNTLYWYLQNLGQGPELLIRYENEEAVDDSQLPKDRFSAERLKGVDSTLKIQPAELGDSAVYLCASSLGQVTDTQYFGPGTRLTVL.

The chain uses TRBV2 and TRBJ2-2, with D uncertain. The CDR3 totals 14 residues. Deletions cut 2 bases from V and 1 base from J, with 5 bases between. Germline values: CDR1 SNHLY, CDR2 FYNNEI. The CDR3, as DNA: TGTGCCAGCAGTGAATGGAGGAACACCGGGGAGCTGTTTTTT. Translating gives CASSEWRNTGELFF.

The J gene is TRBJ1-1, the V gene TRBV4-1; D perhaps matches TRBD1 (6 bases). Trimming removed 4 bases at V and 6 bases at J, with 9 bases between. CDR1 MGHRA and CDR2 YSYEKL come from the germline V gene. This CDR3 region has 12 residues. This CDR3 reads CASSRGGSEAFF. The CDR3 DNA reads as TGCGCCAGCAGCCGCGGGGGCTCTGAAGCTTTCTTT.

This clone occurred a few times. The chain recombines TRBV6-6 with TRBJ1-3; TRBD1 matches 8 bases. Germline values: CDR1 MNHNY, CDR2 SVGAGI (reference sequence). The junction had 7 bases not matched to a gene; V was cut back by 6 bases and J by 0 bases. The CDR3 extends over 16 amino acids. Here the CDR3 DNA reads TGTGCCAGCAGCTCGACAGGGGCCCACTCTGGAAACACCATATATTTT. Amino acid sequence: CASSSTGAHSGNTIYF.

The genes are TRBV5-1 and TRBJ2-7; weak D call: TRBD1 (5 bases). V was shortened by 3 bases and J by 0 bases, with 10 bases between the two germline ends. This CDR3 spans 14 amino acids. Per the germline V gene, CDR1 is SGHRS and CDR2 is YFSETQ. CDR3 DNA sequence: TGCGCCAGCAGCTCAGACAGTCACTCCTACGAGCAGTACTTC. Translating it yields CASSSDSHSYEQYF.

The chain combines TRBV6-6 with TRBJ1-5; TRBD1 agrees at 10 bases. J lost 9 bases, V lost 6 bases, and 14 bases had no gene match. The germline CDR1 and CDR2 sequences are MNHNY and SVGAGI (reference sequence). The CDR3 has 16 residues. CDR3 bases: TGTGCCAGCAGATCTTACGGGGGGACAGGGGACCGGCCCCAGCATTTT. Its translation is CASRSYGGTGDRPQHF.

This chain uses TRBV5-6 with TRBJ2-5, with unresolved D. The CDR3 covers 9 residues. Trimming cost V 3 bases and J 11 bases, with 5 bases left between them. Per germline, CDR1 SGHDT and CDR2 YYEEEE. The chain's CDR3 is CASSYEQYF. In nucleotides, the CDR3 is TGTGCCAGCAGCTATGAGCAGTACTTC.

The J gene is TRBJ1-6, the V gene TRBV30; 7 bases fit TRBD1. In germline, CDR1 is GTSNPN, CDR2 SVGIG (reference sequence). V shed 0 bases and J 9 bases; nucleotides not matched to a gene: 8. The CDR3 consists of 15 residues. CDR3 loop: CAWSVLTGTGSPLHF. The CDR3 bases are TGTGCCTGGAGTGTGTTGACAGGGACGGGTTCACCCCTCCACTTT.

This chain links TRBV13 with TRBJ2-1; 7 bases map to TRBD2. The CDR3 is made up of 13 amino acids. The germline CDR1 and CDR2 sequences are PRHDT and FYEKMQ (reference sequence). V was clipped by 2 bases and J by 14 bases; unmatched bases: 9. The CDR3 DNA reads TGTGCCAGCAGCTTATCCGAGCGGGAAGAGAAGTTCTTC. Protein: CASSLSEREEKFF.

The chain joins TRBV7-3 to TRBJ2-5; TRBD2 agrees at 12 bases. The CDR3 has 16 amino acids. The germline gives CDR1 SGHTA, CDR2 FQGTGA. With 3 bases clipped from V and 4 bases from J, the junction kept 6 bases outside the gene matches. In DNA form, the CDR3 reads TGTGCCAGCAGCTTTTCCGGGACTAGCGGGTTAGAGACCCAGTACTTC. This sequence encodes CASSFSGTSGLETQYF.

V usage is TRBV28 and J usage is TRBJ2-5, with 14 bases matching TRBD2. The tail of the sequence fits TRBJ2-7 better, so the J call may be wrong. Germline lookup yields CDR1 MDHEN and CDR2 SYDVKM. The CDR3 has 17 residues. CDR3 sequence: CASSLLGLAGVSYEQYF. The CDR3 DNA reads TGTGCCAGCAGTTTATTGGGACTAGCGGGAGTTAGCTACGAGCAGTACTTC.

The chain uses TRBV28 and TRBJ2-5, with 7 bases matching TRBD2. Per germline, CDR1 MDHEN and CDR2 SYDVKM. The V and J ends lost 2 bases and 5 bases, in that order; junction bases with no gene match: 8. This CDR3 has 15 residues. CDR3 sequence (DNA): TGTGCCAGCAGTTTAACAGGCCGGGAGGTGGAGACCCAGTACTTC. Translated: CASSLTGREVETQYF.

The chain combines TRBV7-2 with TRBJ2-1, with 16 bases aligning to TRBD2. Unmatched junction bases numbered 5, after V lost 5 bases and J lost 4 bases. The CDR3 totals 17 residues. Looked up from germline, CDR1 is SGHTA and CDR2 is FQGNSA. This CDR3 reads CASSTGLAGGRYNEQFF. Written as DNA, the CDR3 is TGTGCCAGCAGCACGGGACTAGCGGGGGGGAGATACAATGAGCAGTTCTTC.

The chain carries TRBV19 and TRBJ2-1, with D tentatively TRBD2 (6 bases). V lost 3 bases and J 6 bases, leaving 12 bases between the germline ends. Germline CDR1 is LNHDA and CDR2 is SQIVND (reference sequence). CDR3 length: 14 residues. The CDR3 DNA reads as TGTGCCAGTAGTATCAGCGGGCTCAGCAATGAGCAGTTCTTC. Amino acids: CASSISGLSNEQFF.

V and J are TRBV13 and TRBJ2-7; possibly TRBD2 for D (5 bases). Deletions cut 0 bases from V and 0 bases from J, with 9 bases between. The CDR3 totals 15 residues. Per the germline V gene, CDR1 is PRHDT and CDR2 is FYEKMQ (reference sequence). CDR3 sequence (DNA): TGTGCCAGCAGCTTAGGAGCGGCCAGCTCCTACGAGCAGTACTTC. Protein product: CASSLGAASSYEQYF.

The chain couples TRBV6-5 to TRBJ1-2; weak D call: TRBD1 (5 bases). Germline CDR1 reads MNHEY; CDR2 reads SVGAGI. The CDR3 is made up of 13 amino acids. V lost 5 bases and J 0 bases, leaving 7 bases between the germline ends. The CDR3 DNA reads as TGTGCCAGCAGTGTGACAGCTAACTATGGCTACACCTTC. It translates to CASSVTANYGYTF.

This chain connects TRBV25-1 to TRBJ2-1, with a possible D match to TRBD1 (6 bases). This CDR3 has 15 amino acids. CDR1 MGHDK and CDR2 SYGVNS come from the germline V gene. V lost 2 bases, J lost 7 bases, and 15 bases lay in between. The CDR3, as DNA: TGTGCCAGCAGTGAAGAGGGCAGGGGAGTAAATGAGCAGTTCTTC. The encoded protein is CASSEEGRGVNEQFF.

The rearrangement uses TRBV5-4 and TRBJ2-7; the D gene is possibly TRBD2 (5 bases). The CDR3 totals 12 residues. Trimming took off 0 bases at V and 6 bases at J, with 7 bases between the two ends. Germline V lookup: CDR1 SGHNT, CDR2 YYREEE (reference sequence). The CDR3 nucleotides are TGTGCCAGCAGCTTGGACGCGGGCGAGCAGTACTTC. Amino acid sequence: CASSLDAGEQYF.

The rearrangement uses TRBV2 and TRBJ1-2, with D uncertain. V was clipped by 2 bases and J by 8 bases, with 9 bases between them. CDR1 and CDR2 (germline): SNHLY, FYNNEI. The CDR3 length is 12 residues. The CDR3 coding sequence is TGTGCCAGCAGTGAAACCGGGAGCGGCTACACCTTC. Protein: CASSETGSGYTF.

J is TRBJ1-5 and V is TRBV27, with 7 bases identical to TRBD1. This CDR3 is 15 amino acids long. The V and J ends lost 8 bases and 1 base, in that order; junction bases with no gene match: 8. CDR1 and CDR2 (germline): MNHEY, SMNVEV (reference sequence). In DNA form, the CDR3 reads TGTGCCAGCCAGCCGAGGGGGCGAAGCAATCAGCCCCAGCATTTT. Translated: CASQPRGRSNQPQHF.

This clone was detected only once. The V gene is TRBV5-4, the J gene TRBJ1-2; D might be TRBD1 (5 bases). Germline CDR1 SGHNT, CDR2 YYREEE (reference sequence). This CDR3 has 14 residues. V was shortened by 2 bases and J by 4 bases, with 12 bases between the two germline ends. CDR3 amino acids: CASSLVGEGYGYTF. CDR3 coding DNA: TGTGCCAGCAGCTTAGTAGGGGAGGGCTATGGCTACACCTTC.

Only one count was recorded for this clone. The chain carries TRBV30 and TRBJ1-6, with 8 bases that match TRBD1. CDR1 GTSNPN and CDR2 SVGIG come from the germline V gene (reference sequence). The CDR3 runs to 16 residues. J was trimmed by 0 bases and V by 4 bases; bases with no gene match: 5. The CDR3 here is CAWTGGGSSYNSPLHF. DNA of the CDR3: TGTGCCTGGACAGGGGGCGGTAGCTCCTATAATTCACCCCTCCACTTT.

The J gene is TRBJ2-1, the V gene TRBV5-1, with D possibly being TRBD2 (6 bases). This CDR3 is built from 15 residues. The V and J ends lost 0 bases and 3 bases respectively, with 10 bases between them. The germline V gene encodes CDR1 SGHRS and CDR2 YFSETQ. The CDR3 loop reads CASSLAPDYYNEQFF. CDR3 in DNA: TGCGCCAGCAGCTTGGCCCCGGACTACTACAATGAGCAGTTCTTC. Variable domain in full (rest from reference TRBV5-1 and TRBJ2-1): KAGVTQTPRYLIKTRGQQVTLSCSPISGHRSVSWYQQTPGQGLQFLFEYFSETQRNKGNFPGRFSGRQFSNSRSEMNVSTLELGDSALYLCASSLAPDYYNEQFFGPGTRLTVL.

J is TRBJ2-7 and V is TRBV28, with D perhaps TRBD2 (5 bases). This CDR3 region has 16 residues. Germline V gene sequence: CDR1 MDHEN, CDR2 SYDVKM. The germline V and J ends were trimmed by 6 bases and 2 bases, with 20 bases remaining between them. The CDR3: CASRNDMWEIPYEQYF. In DNA form, the CDR3 reads TGTGCCAGCAGGAATGATATGTGGGAGATCCCCTACGAGCAGTACTTC.

The chain carries TRBV6-1 and TRBJ2-5; no clear D gene. CDR3 length equals 14 residues. The V gene's germline CDR1 is MNHNS and CDR2 SASEGT. Trimming shortened V by 5 bases and J by 4 bases, and 14 bases separated the two germline ends. The CDR3 DNA is TGTGCCAGCAGTTCCGGGTCCCGGTTAGAGACCCAGTACTTC. Translated, it gives CASSSGSRLETQYF.

The chain links TRBV2 to TRBJ2-1, with TRBD2 matching 14 bases. The CDR3 contains 20 residues. The V gene's germline CDR1 is SNHLY and CDR2 FYNNEI. The J segment lost 8 bases and the V segment lost 7 bases, leaving 22 bases of the junction unmatched. For the CDR3, the DNA is TGTGCCAGCAAAAAGGGGACGACTAGCGGGAGGGCCAAGGAGGTTCATGAGCAGTTCTTC. As protein: CASKKGTTSGRAKEVHEQFF.

This chain connects TRBV28 to TRBJ2-3, with 14 nucleotides matching TRBD2. The CDR3 consists of 16 residues. The germline V gene encodes CDR1 MDHEN and CDR2 SYDVKM. Trimming cost V 4 bases and J 6 bases; bases outside gene matches: 6. The CDR3 region is CASSSPGTSGGDTQYF. CDR3 bases: TGTGCCAGCAGTTCTCCCGGGACTAGCGGGGGCGATACGCAGTATTTT. The entire variable domain, with the rest obtained from reference TRBV28 and TRBJ2-3, is as follows: DVKVTQSSRYLVKRTGEKVFLECVQDMDHENMFWYRQDPGLGLRLIYFSYDVKMKEKGDIPEGYSVSREKKERFSLILESASTNQTSMYLCASSSPGTSGGDTQYFGPGTRLTVL.

The gene calls are TRBV27 and TRBJ1-2; D is unresolved. This CDR3 has 12 amino acids. Trimming pared 6 bases from V and 7 bases from J, leaving 12 bases between. Germline lookup yields CDR1 MNHEY and CDR2 SMNVEV (reference sequence). The CDR3 is CASRPGSGGYTF. In nucleotides, the CDR3 is TGTGCCAGCAGGCCGGGATCCGGTGGCTACACCTTC.